The source of this T cell receptor beta chain is a study of T-cell reconstitution after alpha-beta-depleted transplantation in children. Researchers prepared the TCRbeta library using unique molecular identifiers, the study reports. TCRdb processed the PCR reads anew with MiXCR; each CDR3 protein has one entry. The sample consists of about 690,000 distinct CDR3 sequences, roughly 15% of them appearing once. CDR3 length: 15 residues. V gave up 0 bases and J gave up 9 bases; unmatched junction bases: 8. The germline V gene has CDR1 SGHRS and CDR2 YFSETQ. The rearrangement uses TRBV5-1 and TRBJ2-1; 8 bases agree with TRBD1. This receptor was obtained from a human donor who donated a stem cell graft to a child with acute myeloid leukemia. Sample: PBMCs from the stem cell graft donor, taken from the stem cell graft. The CDR3 here is CASSLGDRTVSEQFF. CDR3 in DNA: TGCGCCAGCAGCTTGGGGGACAGGACAGTCAGTGAGCAGTTCTTC.